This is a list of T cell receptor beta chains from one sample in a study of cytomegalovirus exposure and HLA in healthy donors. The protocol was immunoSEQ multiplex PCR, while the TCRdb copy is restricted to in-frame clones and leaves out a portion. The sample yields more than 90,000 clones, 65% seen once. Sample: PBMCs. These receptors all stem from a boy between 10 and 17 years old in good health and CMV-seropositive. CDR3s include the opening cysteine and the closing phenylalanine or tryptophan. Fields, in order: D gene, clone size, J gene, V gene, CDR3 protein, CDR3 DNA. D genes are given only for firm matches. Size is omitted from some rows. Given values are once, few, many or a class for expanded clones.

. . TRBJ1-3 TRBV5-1 CASSPGTEGNTIYF TGCGCCAGCAGCCCGGGGACTGAGGGAAACACCATATATTTT
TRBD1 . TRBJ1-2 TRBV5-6 CASAGTGAWGYTF TGTGCCAGCGCAGGGACAGGCGCATGGGGCTACACCTTC
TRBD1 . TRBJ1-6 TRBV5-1 CASSLDRVGNSPLHF TGCGCCAGCAGCCTAGACAGGGTGGGGAATTCACCCCTCCACTTT
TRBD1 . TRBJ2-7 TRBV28 CASSLSGQGASYEQYF TGTGCCAGCAGTTTATCTGGACAGGGGGCATCCTACGAGCAGTACTTC
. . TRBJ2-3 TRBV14 CASSRQVSTDTQYF TGTGCCAGCAGCCGACAGGTCAGCACAGATACGCAGTATTTT
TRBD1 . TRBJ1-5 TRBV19 CASSTTAGTGRGQPQHF TGTGCCAGTAGTACCACCGCCGGGACAGGGAGAGGGCAGCCCCAGCATTTT
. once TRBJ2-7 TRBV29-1 CSVGLGYFGGGEQYF TGCAGCGTTGGCTTGGGTTATTTTGGTGGGGGCGAGCAGTACTTC
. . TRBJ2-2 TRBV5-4 CASTPDGKVGELFF TGTGCCAGCACCCCTGACGGGAAAGTCGGGGAGCTGTTTTTT
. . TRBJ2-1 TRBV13 CASSLSKNRVGNEQFF TGTGCCAGCAGCCTAAGCAAAAACAGGGTGGGCAATGAGCAGTTCTTC
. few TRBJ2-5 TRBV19 CASSIGAQETQYF TGTGCCAGTAGTATAGGGGCCCAAGAGACCCAGTACTTC
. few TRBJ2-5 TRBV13 CASSLQVVETQYF TGTGCCAGCAGCTTACAGGTCGTCGAGACCCAGTACTTC
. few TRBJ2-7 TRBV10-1 CASSVTRGEQYF TGCGCCAGCAGCGTAACCAGGGGCGAGCAGTACTTC
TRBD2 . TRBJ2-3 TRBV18 CASSPYSGSTTDTQYF TGTGCCAGCTCACCCTATAGCGGGAGTACGACAGATACGCAGTATTTT
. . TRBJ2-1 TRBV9 CASSVGQRGLYNEQFF TGTGCCAGCAGCGTCGGACAGCGAGGCCTATACAATGAGCAGTTCTTC
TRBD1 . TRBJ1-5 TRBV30 CAWRSGTANVGNQPQHF TGTGCCTGGAGGTCGGGGACAGCGAATGTAGGCAATCAGCCCCAGCATTTT
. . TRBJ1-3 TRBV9 CASSVDRGGANTIYF TGTGCCAGCAGCGTAGATCGGGGGGGCGCAAACACCATATATTTT
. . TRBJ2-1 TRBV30 CAHGRQGEQFF TGTGCCCATGGTCGCCAGGGTGAGCAGTTCTTC
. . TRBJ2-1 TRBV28 CASLRFLNSYNEQFF TGTGCCAGTCTTAGATTCCTAAACTCCTACAATGAGCAGTTCTTC
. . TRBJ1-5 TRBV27 CASSMTDNQPQHF TGTGCCAGCAGTATGACAGACAATCAGCCCCAGCATTTT
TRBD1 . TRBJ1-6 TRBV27 CASARTGNLIYNSPLHF TGTGCCAGTGCCCGGACAGGGAATCTTATCTATAATTCACCCCTCCACTTT
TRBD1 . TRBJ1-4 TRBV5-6 CASSPGTGGIGTNEKLFF TGTGCCAGCAGCCCAGGGACAGGGGGTATCGGAACTAATGAAAAACTGTTTTTT
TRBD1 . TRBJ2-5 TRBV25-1 CASRSGTGAETQYF TGTGCCAGCAGATCCGGGACAGGGGCAGAGACCCAGTACTTC
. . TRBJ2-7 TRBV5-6 CASSLVSRNEQYF TGTGCCAGCAGCTTGGTATCCAGGAACGAGCAGTACTTC
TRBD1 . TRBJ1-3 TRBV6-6 CASSRRDSGNTIYF TGTGCCAGCAGCCGCCGGGACAGTGGAAACACCATATATTTT
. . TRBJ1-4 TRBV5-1 CASSSDGPGKLFF TGCGCCAGCAGCTCAGATGGTCCGGGAAAACTGTTTTTT
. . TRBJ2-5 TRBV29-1 CSVVPEPLINQEAQYF TGCAGCGTTGTCCCTGAACCCCTTATTAACCAAGAGGCCCAGTACTTC
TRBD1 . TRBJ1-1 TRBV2 CASSTIGDSEAFF TGTGCCAGCAGTACGATAGGGGACAGTGAAGCTTTCTTT
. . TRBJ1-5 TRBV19 CASSIQGANQPQHF TGTGCCAGTAGTATACAGGGCGCCAATCAGCCCCAGCATTTT
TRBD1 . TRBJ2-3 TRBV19 CASTNRGWTDTQYF TGTGCCAGTACTAACAGGGGGTGGACAGATACGCAGTATTTT
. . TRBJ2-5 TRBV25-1 CASSDPRGNQETQYF TGTGCCAGCAGTGACCCCCGGGGGAACCAAGAGACCCAGTACTTC
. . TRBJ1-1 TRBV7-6 CASSLARNGLAEAFF TGTGCCAGCAGCTTAGCGCGAAACGGTTTGGCTGAAGCTTTCTTT
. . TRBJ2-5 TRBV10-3 CAISEGLPYQETQYF TGTGCCATCAGTGAGGGACTTCCGTACCAAGAGACCCAGTACTTC
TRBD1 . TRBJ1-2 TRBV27 CASSLSGQPQGYTF TGTGCCAGCAGTTTATCGGGACAGCCTCAAGGCTACACCTTC
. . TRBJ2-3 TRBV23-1 CASSQSSLKWLRTDTQYF TGCGCCAGCAGTCAATCTAGCCTTAAGTGGCTGAGAACAGATACGCAGTATTTT
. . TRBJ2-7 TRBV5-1 CASSFAGSYEQYF TGCGCCAGCAGCTTTGCAGGGTCCTACGAGCAGTACTTC
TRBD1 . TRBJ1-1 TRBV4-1 CASSSSGRGKFEAFF TGCGCCAGCAGCTCGAGTGGCAGGGGGAAGTTTGAAGCTTTCTTT
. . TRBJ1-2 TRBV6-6 CASSLEGPRGYTF TGTGCCAGCAGCCTCGAGGGTCCTAGGGGCTACACCTTC
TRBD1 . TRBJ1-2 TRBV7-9 CASSSQGADGYTF TGTGCCAGCAGCTCACAGGGGGCGGATGGCTACACCTTC
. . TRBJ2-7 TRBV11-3 CASSLGQGNSSYEQYF TGTGCCAGCAGCTTAGGGCAGGGCAATTCCTCCTACGAGCAGTACTTC
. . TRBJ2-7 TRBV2 CAGGGSSYEQYF TGTGCCGGTGGGGGCAGCTCCTACGAGCAGTACTTC